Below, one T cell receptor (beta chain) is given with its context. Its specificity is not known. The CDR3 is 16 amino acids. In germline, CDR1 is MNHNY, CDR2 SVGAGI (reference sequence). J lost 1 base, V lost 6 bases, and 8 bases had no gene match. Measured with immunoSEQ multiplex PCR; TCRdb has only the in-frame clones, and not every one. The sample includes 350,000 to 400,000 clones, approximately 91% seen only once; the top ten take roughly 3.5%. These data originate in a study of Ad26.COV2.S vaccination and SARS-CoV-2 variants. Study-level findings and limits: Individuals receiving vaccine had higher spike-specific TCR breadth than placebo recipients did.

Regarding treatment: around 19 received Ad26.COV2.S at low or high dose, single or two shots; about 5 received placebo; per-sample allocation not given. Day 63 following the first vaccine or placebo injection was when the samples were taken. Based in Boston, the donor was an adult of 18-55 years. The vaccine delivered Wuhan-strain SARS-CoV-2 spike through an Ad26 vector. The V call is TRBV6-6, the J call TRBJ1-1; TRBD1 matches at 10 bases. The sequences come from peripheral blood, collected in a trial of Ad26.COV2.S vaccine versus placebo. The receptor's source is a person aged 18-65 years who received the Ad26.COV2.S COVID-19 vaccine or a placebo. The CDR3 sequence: CASRPWGQGTNTEAFF. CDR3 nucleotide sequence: TGTGCCAGCAGACCCTGGGGACAGGGGACGAACACTGAAGCTTTCTTT.